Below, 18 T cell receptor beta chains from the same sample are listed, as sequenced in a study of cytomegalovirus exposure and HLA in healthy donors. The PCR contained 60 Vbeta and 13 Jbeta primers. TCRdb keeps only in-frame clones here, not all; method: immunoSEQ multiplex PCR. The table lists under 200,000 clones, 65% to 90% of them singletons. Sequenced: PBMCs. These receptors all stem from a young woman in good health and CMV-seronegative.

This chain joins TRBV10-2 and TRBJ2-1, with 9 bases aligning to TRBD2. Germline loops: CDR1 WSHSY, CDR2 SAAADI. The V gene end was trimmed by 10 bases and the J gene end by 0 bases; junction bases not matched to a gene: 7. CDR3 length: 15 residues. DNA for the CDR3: TGCGCCACCTGGGATAGCGGGAGCTCCTACAATGAGCAGTTCTTC. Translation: CATWDSGSSYNEQFF.

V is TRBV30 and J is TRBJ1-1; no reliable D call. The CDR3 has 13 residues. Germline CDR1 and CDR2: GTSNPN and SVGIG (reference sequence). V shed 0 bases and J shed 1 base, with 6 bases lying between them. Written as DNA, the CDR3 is TGTGCCTGGAGTGTATGGCAGAACACTGAAGCTTTCTTT. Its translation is CAWSVWQNTEAFF.

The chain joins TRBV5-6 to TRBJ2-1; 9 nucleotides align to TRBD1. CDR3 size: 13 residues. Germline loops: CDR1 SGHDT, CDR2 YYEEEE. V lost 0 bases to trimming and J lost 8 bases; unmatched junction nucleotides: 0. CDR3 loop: CASSLGDRDEQFF. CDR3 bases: TGTGCCAGCAGCTTGGGGGACAGGGATGAGCAGTTCTTC.

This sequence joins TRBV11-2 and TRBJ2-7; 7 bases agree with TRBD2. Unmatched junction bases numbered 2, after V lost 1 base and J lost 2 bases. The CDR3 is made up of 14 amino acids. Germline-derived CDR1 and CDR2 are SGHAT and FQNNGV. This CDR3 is CASSLVRGTYEQYF. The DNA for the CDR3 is TGTGCCAGCAGCTTAGTGCGGGGGACCTACGAGCAGTACTTC.

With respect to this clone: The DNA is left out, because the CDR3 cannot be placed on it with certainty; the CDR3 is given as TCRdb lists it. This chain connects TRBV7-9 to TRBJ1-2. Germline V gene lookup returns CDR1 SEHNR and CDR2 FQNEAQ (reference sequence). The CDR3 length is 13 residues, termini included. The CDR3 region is CASSLDVGEGSHF.

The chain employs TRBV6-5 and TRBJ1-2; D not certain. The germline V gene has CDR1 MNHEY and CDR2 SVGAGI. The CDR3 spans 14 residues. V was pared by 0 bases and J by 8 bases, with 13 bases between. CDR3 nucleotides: TGTGCCAGCAGTTACTCGAGGTCGTCCCGCGGCTACACCTTC. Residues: CASSYSRSSRGYTF.

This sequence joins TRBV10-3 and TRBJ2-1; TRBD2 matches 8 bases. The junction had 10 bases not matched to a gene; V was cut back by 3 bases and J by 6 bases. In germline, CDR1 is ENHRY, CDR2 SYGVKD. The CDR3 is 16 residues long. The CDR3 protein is CAISDQAGGPGNEQFF. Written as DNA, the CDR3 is TGTGCCATCAGTGACCAGGCGGGGGGACCTGGCAATGAGCAGTTCTTC.

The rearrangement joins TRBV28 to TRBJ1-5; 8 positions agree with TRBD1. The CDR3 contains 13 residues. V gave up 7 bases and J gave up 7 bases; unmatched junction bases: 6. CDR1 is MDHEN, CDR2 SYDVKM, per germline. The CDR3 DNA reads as TGTGCCAGCAAACAGGGGGATTACCAGCCCCAGCATTTT. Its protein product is CASKQGDYQPQHF.

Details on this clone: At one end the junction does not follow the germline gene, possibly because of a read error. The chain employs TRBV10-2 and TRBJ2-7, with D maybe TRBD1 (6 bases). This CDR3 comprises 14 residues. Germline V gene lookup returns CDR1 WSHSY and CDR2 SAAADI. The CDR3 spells CASSFNRDTNEKYF. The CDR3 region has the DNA TGCGCCAGCAGTTTTAACCGGGACACCAACGAGAAGTACTTC.

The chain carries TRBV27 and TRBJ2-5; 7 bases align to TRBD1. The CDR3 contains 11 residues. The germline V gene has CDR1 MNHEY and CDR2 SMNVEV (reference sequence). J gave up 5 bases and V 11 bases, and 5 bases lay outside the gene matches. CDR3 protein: CAAGTVETQYF. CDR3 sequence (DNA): TGTGCCGCAGGGACAGTGGAGACCCAGTACTTC.

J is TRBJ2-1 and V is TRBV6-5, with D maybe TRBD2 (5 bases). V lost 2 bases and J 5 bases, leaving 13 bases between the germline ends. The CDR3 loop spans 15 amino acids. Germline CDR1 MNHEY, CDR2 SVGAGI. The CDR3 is CASSYGQDWNNEQFF. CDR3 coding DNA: TGTGCCAGCAGTTACGGGCAGGACTGGAACAATGAGCAGTTCTTC.

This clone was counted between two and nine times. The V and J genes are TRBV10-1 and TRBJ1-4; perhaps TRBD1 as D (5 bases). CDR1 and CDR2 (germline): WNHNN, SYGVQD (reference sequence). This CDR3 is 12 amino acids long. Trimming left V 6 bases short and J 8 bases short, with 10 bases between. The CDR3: CASRIGGEKLFF. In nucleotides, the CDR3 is TGCGCCAGCAGAATCGGGGGGGAAAAACTGTTTTTT.

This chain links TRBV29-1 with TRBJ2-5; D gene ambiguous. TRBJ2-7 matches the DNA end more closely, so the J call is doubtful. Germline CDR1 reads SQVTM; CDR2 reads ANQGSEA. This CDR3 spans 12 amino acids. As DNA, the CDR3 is TGCAGCGCTTACACTAATTCCTACGAGCAGTACTTC. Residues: CSAYTNSYEQYF.

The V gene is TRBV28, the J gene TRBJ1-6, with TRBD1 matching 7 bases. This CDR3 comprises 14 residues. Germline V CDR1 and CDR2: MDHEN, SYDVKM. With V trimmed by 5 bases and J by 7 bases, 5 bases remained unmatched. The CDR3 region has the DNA TGTGCCAGCAGTGCCTCAGGGGGAAATTCACCCCTCCACTTT. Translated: CASSASGGNSPLHF. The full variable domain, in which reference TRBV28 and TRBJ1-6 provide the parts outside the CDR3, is DVKVTQSSRYLVKRTGEKVFLECVQDMDHENMFWYRQDPGLGLRLIYFSYDVKMKEKGDIPEGYSVSREKKERFSLILESASTNQTSMYLCASSASGGNSPLHFGNGTRLTVT.

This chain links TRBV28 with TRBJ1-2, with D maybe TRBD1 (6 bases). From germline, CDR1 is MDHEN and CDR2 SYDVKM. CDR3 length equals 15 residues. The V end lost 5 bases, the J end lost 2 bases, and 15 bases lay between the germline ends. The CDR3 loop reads CASSLPFTGNYGYTF. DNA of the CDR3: TGTGCCAGCAGTCTACCCTTCACAGGGAACTATGGCTACACCTTC.

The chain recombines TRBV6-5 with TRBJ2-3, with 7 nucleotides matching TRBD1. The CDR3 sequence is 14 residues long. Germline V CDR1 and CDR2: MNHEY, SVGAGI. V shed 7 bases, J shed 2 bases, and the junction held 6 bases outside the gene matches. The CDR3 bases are TGTGCCAGCAAACCGGGACAGTACACAGATACGCAGTATTTT. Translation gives CASKPGQYTDTQYF.

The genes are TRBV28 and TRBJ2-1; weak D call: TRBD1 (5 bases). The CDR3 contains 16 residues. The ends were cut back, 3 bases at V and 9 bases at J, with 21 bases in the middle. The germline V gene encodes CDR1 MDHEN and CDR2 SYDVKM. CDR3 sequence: CASSFVYDLREPEQFF. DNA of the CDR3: TGTGCCAGCAGTTTTGTTTACGACCTCAGGGAACCTGAGCAGTTCTTC.

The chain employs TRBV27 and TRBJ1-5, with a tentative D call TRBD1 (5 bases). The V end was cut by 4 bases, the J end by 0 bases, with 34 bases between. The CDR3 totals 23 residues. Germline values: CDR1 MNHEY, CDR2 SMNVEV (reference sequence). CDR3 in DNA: TGTGCCAGCAGTTCAAATTCCCCAGATCGGGGGACGGGAAGTCTGTATAGCAATCAGCCCCAGCATTTT. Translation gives CASSSNSPDRGTGSLYSNQPQHF.